This T cell receptor (beta chain) was sequenced for a study of human versus mouse CDR3 diversity and MHC coevolution. Study-level results: iCHAO1 estimated the human TCR beta repertoire at about 1.5 million clonotypes.

Method: immunoSEQ multiplex PCR; TCRdb's copy keeps in-frame clones and lacks some. The sample comprises just under 60,000 clones, just under 95% of which are singletons, and under 20% rests with the top ten. On this clone: Its antigen is not identified.

Source material: naive CD4+ T cells from blood. The subset: CD45RO-negative CD62L-positive naive CD4 T cells. The TCR comes from a person in their sixties in good health.

In DNA form, the CDR3 reads TGTGCCAGCAAGGTGGGGCAGGCTAACTATGGCTACACCTTC. This codes for CASKVGQANYGYTF. This sequence joins TRBV6-5 and TRBJ1-2; possible D gene TRBD1, 5 bases. The CDR3 totals 14 residues. The germline gives CDR1 MNHEY, CDR2 SVGAGI. Trimming removed 7 bases from V and 0 bases from J, with 12 bases in between.